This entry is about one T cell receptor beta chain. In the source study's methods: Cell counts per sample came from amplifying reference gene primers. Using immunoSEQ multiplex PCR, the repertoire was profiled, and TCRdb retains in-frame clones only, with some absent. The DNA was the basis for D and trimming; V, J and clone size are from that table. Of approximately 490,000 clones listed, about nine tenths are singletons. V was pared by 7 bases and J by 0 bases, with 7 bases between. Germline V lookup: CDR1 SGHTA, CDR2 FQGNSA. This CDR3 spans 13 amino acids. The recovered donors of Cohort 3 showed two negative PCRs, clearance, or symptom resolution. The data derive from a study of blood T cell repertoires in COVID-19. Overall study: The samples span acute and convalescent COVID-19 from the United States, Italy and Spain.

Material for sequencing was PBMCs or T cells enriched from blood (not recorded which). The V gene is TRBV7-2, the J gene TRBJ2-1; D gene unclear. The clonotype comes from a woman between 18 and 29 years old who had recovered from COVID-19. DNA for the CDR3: TGTGCCAGCACCCTTAGCTCCTACAATGAGCAGTTCTTC. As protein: CASTLSSYNEQFF.